This T cell receptor beta chain comes out of a study of shared clonotypes between healthy human individuals. At the level of the study: The donor pool was made up of two women and a few men aged 18 to 49.

In the naive CD8 group, cells lacked CD45RO and were positively selected for CCR7, so terminally differentiated effector memory CD45RA+ cells were left out. To note about this clone: As yet, its antigen is unknown.

Every subset had its genomic DNA shared out evenly among several immunoSEQ plates. As handled by the study authors: Sequence data from immunoSEQ were junction-only and lacked quality scores; consequently, filtering differed. Assay: immunoSEQ multiplex PCR; the TCRdb copy retains only in-frame clones and omits some. The D gene and trimming were derived from the DNA, and the V and J assignments and clone size from that table. Here the sample spans some 2.1 million clones, 90% to 95% being singletons. Study results and limitations: Naive subsets, compared against memory subsets, generally had larger estimated richness values.

This CDR3 has 16 residues. Trimming at V came to 0 bases and at J to 3 bases, leaving 3 bases not matched to a gene. Germline V lookup: CDR1 WSHSY, CDR2 SAAADI. V usage is TRBV10-2 and J usage is TRBJ2-7, with 12 bases aligning to TRBD1. The TCR comes from a man aged 18 to 30 in good health. Some clones in this sample may be carry-over from other donors' samples. Sequenced material: naive CD8+ T cells from PBMCs. CDR3 sequence reads: CASSESGQGAYYEQYF. As DNA, the CDR3 is TGCGCCAGCAGTGAGTCGGGACAGGGGGCTTACTACGAGCAGTACTTC.